Sequencing of this T cell receptor beta chain was carried out in a study of blood T cell repertoires in COVID-19. At the level of the study: Samples of COVID-19 (acute and convalescent) were obtained from the United States, Italy and Spain. Nucleic acid was either cDNA or gDNA, and it came from T cells, B-cell-depleted T cells, or PBMCs.

Per germline, CDR1 LGHDT and CDR2 YNNKEL (reference sequence). V lost 4 bases to trimming and J lost 8 bases, with 8 bases between them. The CDR3 totals 11 residues. Source study methods: Reference gene primer amplification gave estimated nucleated cell counts. The method was immunoSEQ multiplex PCR; TCRdb's version includes in-frame clones alone and lacks a portion of them. That table gives V, J and clone size, and the DNA gave D and trimming. The repertoire holds some 100,000 clones, with approximately 87% as singletons. The clonotype was recovered from a human donor in a cohort sampled during active COVID-19. The chain recombines TRBV3-1 (or the pseudogene TRBV3-2) with TRBJ1-2; D gene uncertain. The sequenced material came from peripheral blood. CDR3 nucleotides: TGTGCCAGCAGCCGAGGGAGCGGCTACACCTTC. This codes for CASSRGSGYTF.